This T cell receptor beta chain is from a study of blood T cell repertoires in COVID-19. Study-wide context: The origin of the acute and convalescent COVID-19 samples was the United States, Italy and Spain. T cells, B-cell-depleted T cells, or PBMCs provided the cDNA or gDNA that served as material.

Per the study methods: Amplified reference gene primers provided the basis for estimating nucleated cell counts. Produced via immunoSEQ multiplex PCR; TCRdb's table is partial and in-frame only. V and J calls and clone size are as listed in that table; D and trimming were resolved from the DNA. Here the sample spans some 120,000 clones, around 80% being singletons. Turning to this clone: Additional DNA sequences in this sample encode the identical CDR3.

Trimming took 1 base from V and 3 from J, leaving 10 bases between them. The CDR3 has 14 amino acids. Germline V gene sequence: CDR1 SGHVS, CDR2 FNYEAQ. The specimen sequenced was peripheral blood. This chain links TRBV7-6 with TRBJ2-7; weak D call: TRBD1 (7 bases). The TCR sequence derives from a man at least 80 years old with active or convalescent COVID-19. The CDR3: CASSLGQGGYEQYF. DNA for the CDR3: TGTGCCAGCAGCTTAGGTCAGGGGGGCTACGAGCAGTACTTC.